Following are 14 T cell receptor beta chains from one sample sequenced in a study of blood T cells in healthy people across ages. For the second PCR, which ran for about 6 to 11 cycles, a sample-barcoded 5' primer and a J-beta primer mix were used. TCRdb re-called the 5' RACE reads through MiXCR, storing one row per CDR3 protein. This sample has fewer than 900,000 distinct CDR3 sequences, with 35% to 40% found just once. Sequencing input: blood. Every receptor here comes from a man between 18 and 29 years old in good health.

This clonotype was seen more than once but under ten times. DNA for the CDR3: TGCGCCAGCAGCAAAGGAGAGGGTCCCTACGAGCAGTACTTC. Residues: CASSKGEGPYEQYF. This chain joins TRBV5-1 and TRBJ2-7; D may be TRBD2 (5 bases). Trimming shortened V by 4 bases and J by 2 bases, and 13 bases separated the two germline ends. The CDR3 loop spans 14 amino acids. Looked up from germline, CDR1 is SGHRS and CDR2 is YFSETQ. The complete variable domain, with remaining parts taken from reference TRBV5-1 and TRBJ2-7, reads KAGVTQTPRYLIKTRGQQVTLSCSPISGHRSVSWYQQTPGQGLQFLFEYFSETQRNKGNFPGRFSGRQFSNSRSEMNVSTLELGDSALYLCASSKGEGPYEQYFGPGTRLTVT.

The chain has TRBV7-8 and TRBJ2-5; 7 nucleotides align to TRBD1. There are 12 residues in the CDR3. The germline V gene encodes CDR1 SGHVS and CDR2 FQNEAQ. The V and J ends lost 5 bases and 11 bases, in that order; junction bases with no gene match: 8. This CDR3 is CASSPLQGEQYF. CDR3 DNA: TGTGCCAGCAGCCCACTGCAGGGGGAGCAGTACTTC.

The J gene is TRBJ2-3, the V gene TRBV11-2; 9 bases align to TRBD1. This CDR3 comprises 16 residues. Germline CDR1 and CDR2: SGHAT and FQNNGV. Trimming at V came to 5 bases and at J to 0 bases, leaving 6 bases not matched to a gene. This CDR3 reads CASSRGQGPSTDTQYF. The DNA for the CDR3 is TGTGCCAGCAGCCGCGGACAGGGGCCTAGCACAGATACGCAGTATTTT.

The chain has TRBV4-3 and TRBJ1-4; D gene unclear. V lost 0 bases and J lost 0, with 11 bases in between. Looked up from germline, CDR1 is LGHNA and CDR2 is YSLEER. This CDR3 is 17 amino acids long. DNA of the CDR3: TGCGCCAGCAGCCAAGATGCAACGTTGACAACTAATGAAAAACTGTTTTTT. Residues: CASSQDATLTTNEKLFF.

The V gene is TRBV6-2 or TRBV6-3, the J gene TRBJ2-7; D unclear. The V gene lost 5 bases and the J gene lost 3 bases, with 8 bases spanning the gap. CDR1 MNHEY and CDR2 SVGEGT come from the germline V gene. The CDR3 consists of 12 residues. This CDR3 reads CASSTQRYEQYF. As DNA, the CDR3 is TGTGCCAGCAGTACCCAGCGCTACGAGCAGTACTTC.

This clonotype has a handful of counts. V usage is TRBV9 and J usage is TRBJ1-6; D is ambiguous. Germline V gene data show CDR1 as SGDLS and CDR2 as YYNGEE. The CDR3 sequence is 16 residues long. The V and J ends lost 0 bases and 4 bases respectively, with 11 bases between them. This chain's CDR3 is CASSVVHREYNSPLHF. The CDR3 DNA is TGTGCCAGCAGCGTAGTCCACCGAGAATATAATTCACCCCTCCACTTT.

A single count supports this clonotype. The chain links TRBV27 to TRBJ2-7, with a possible D match to TRBD1 (6 bases). This CDR3 spans 15 amino acids. Between the trimmed V and J ends, which lost 4 bases and 1 base, there was a span of 14 bases. Germline V lookup: CDR1 MNHEY, CDR2 SMNVEV (reference sequence). As DNA, the CDR3 is TGTGCCAGCAGTTGGGCAGGGGATAATTCCTACGAGCAGTACTTC. Translation: CASSWAGDNSYEQYF.

The V and J genes are TRBV14 and TRBJ2-3; a weak D match, TRBD1 (5 bases). This CDR3 region has 16 residues. Trimming shortened V by 0 bases and J by 2 bases, and 12 bases separated the two germline ends. Germline V gene sequence: CDR1 SGHDN, CDR2 FVKESK. CDR3: CASSQEGRGVTDTQYF. The CDR3 region has the DNA TGTGCCAGCAGCCAAGAAGGAAGGGGTGTCACAGATACGCAGTATTTT.

The chain joins TRBV5-1 to TRBJ2-4; 7 positions match TRBD1. The last part of the DNA fits TRBJ2-7 better; the J call may be wrong. This CDR3 region has 14 residues. The germline V gene has CDR1 SGHRS and CDR2 YFSETQ. CDR3 amino acids: CASSLGQAGREQYF. The CDR3 DNA sequence: TGCGCCAGCAGTCTCGGACAGGCTGGGCGCGAGCAGTACTTC.

This clonotype came up a few times. The genes are TRBV12-3 or TRBV12-4 and TRBJ1-2; no clear D gene. Trimming cost V 5 bases and J 7 bases, with 20 bases left between them. CDR3 size: 15 residues. The CDR3 coding sequence is TGTGCCAGCAGTATTCGTGAGGCTCGGTGGTGTGGCTACACCTTC. This encodes CASSIREARWCGYTF.

The chain recombines TRBV7-9 with TRBJ2-3; D uncertain. The V and J ends lost 1 base and 6 bases respectively, with 11 bases between them. In germline, CDR1 is SEHNR, CDR2 FQNEAQ (reference sequence). CDR3 size: 14 residues. CDR3 nucleotides: TGTGCCAGCAGCTTAGGGACGGATGCGGATACGCAGTATTTT. It is translated as CASSLGTDADTQYF.

This chain uses TRBV5-5 with TRBJ2-1, with no clear D. Trimming took off 0 bases at V and 3 bases at J, with 16 bases between the two ends. The V gene's germline CDR1 is SGHKS and CDR2 YYEKEE (reference sequence). The CDR3 totals 17 residues. CDR3 DNA sequence: TGTGCCAGCAGCTTGGTTTGTCCCGAACTTGACTACAATGAGCAGTTCTTC. Its translation is CASSLVCPELDYNEQFF.

The genes are TRBV5-6 and TRBJ1-1, with a tentative D call TRBD1 (6 bases). The V gene's germline CDR1 is SGHDT and CDR2 YYEEEE. V lost 6 bases, J lost 1 base, and 13 bases lay in between. The CDR3 is 14 amino acids. This CDR3 is CASIPTGANTEAFF. CDR3 sequence (DNA): TGTGCCAGCATCCCGACAGGAGCGAACACTGAAGCTTTCTTT.

The rearrangement links TRBV2 to TRBJ2-5; 7 bases are shared with TRBD2. The germline CDR1 and CDR2 sequences are SNHLY and FYNNEI. V shed 4 bases and J 11 bases; nucleotides not matched to a gene: 10. The CDR3 covers 13 residues. The CDR3 region is CASSVLRENEQYF. CDR3 DNA: TGTGCCAGCAGTGTGTTGCGGGAGAATGAGCAGTACTTC.